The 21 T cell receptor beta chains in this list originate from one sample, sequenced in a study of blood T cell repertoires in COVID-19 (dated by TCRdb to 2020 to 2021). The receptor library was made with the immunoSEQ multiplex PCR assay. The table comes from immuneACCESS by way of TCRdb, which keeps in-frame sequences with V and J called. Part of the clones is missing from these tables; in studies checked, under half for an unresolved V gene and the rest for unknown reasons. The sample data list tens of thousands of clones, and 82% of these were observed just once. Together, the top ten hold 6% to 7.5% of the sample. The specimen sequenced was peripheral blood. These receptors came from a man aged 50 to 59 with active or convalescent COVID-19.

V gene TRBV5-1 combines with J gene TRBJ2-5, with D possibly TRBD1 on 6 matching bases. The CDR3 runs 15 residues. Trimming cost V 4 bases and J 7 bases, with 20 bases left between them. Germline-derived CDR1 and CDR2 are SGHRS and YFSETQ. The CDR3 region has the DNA TGCGCCAGCAGCGAAGACAGGATCGACATAGGGACCCAGTACTTC. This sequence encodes CASSEDRIDIGTQYF.

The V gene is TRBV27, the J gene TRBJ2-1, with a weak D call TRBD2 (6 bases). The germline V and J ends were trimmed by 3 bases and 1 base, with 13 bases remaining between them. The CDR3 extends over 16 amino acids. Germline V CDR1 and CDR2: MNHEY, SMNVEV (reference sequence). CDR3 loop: CASSFVGLPSYNEQFF. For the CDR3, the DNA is TGTGCCAGCAGTTTCGTGGGACTCCCGTCCTACAATGAGCAGTTCTTC.

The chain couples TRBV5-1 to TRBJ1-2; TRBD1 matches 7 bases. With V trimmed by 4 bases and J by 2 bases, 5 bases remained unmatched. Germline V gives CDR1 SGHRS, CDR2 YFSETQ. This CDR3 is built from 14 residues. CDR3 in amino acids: CASSPGQPNYGYTF. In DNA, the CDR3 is TGCGCCAGCAGCCCGGGACAGCCGAACTATGGCTACACCTTC.

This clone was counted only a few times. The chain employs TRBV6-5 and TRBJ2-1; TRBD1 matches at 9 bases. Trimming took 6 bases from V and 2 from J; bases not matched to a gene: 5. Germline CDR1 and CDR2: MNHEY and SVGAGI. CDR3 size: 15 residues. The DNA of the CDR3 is TGTGCCAGCAGAGATACAGGGGGCACCTACAATGAGCAGTTCTTC. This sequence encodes CASRDTGGTYNEQFF.

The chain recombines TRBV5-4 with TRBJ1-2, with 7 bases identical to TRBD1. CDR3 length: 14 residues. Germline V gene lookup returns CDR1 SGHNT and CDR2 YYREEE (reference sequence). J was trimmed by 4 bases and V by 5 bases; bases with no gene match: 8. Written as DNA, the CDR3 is TGTGCCAGCAGTTCTGCCACAGGGGCCTATGGCTACACCTTC. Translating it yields CASSSATGAYGYTF.

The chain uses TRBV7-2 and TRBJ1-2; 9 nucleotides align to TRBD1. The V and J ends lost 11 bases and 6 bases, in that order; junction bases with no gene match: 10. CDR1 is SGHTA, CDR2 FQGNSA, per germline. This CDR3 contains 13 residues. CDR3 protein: CARDREPFDGYTF. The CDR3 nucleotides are TGTGCCCGGGACAGGGAACCATTCGATGGCTACACCTTC. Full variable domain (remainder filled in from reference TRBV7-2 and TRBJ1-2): GAGVSQSPSNKVTEKGKDVELRCDPISGHTALYWYRQSLGQGLEFLIYFQGNSAPDKSGLPSDRFSAERTGGSVSTLTIQRTQQEDSAVYLCARDREPFDGYTFGSGTRLTVV.

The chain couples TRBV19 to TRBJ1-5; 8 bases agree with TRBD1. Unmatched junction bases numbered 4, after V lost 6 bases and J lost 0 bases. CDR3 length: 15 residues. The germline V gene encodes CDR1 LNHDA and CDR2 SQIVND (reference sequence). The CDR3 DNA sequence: TGTGCCAGTAGCCCGACAGGGGCTAGCAATCAGCCCCAGCATTTT. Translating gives CASSPTGASNQPQHF.

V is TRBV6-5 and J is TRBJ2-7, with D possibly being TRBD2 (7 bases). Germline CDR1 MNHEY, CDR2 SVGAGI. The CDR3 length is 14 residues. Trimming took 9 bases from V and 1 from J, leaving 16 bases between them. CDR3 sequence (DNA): TGTGCCAGTTACGGGGGGCGCGAGTCCTACGAGCAGTACGTC. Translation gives CASYGGRESYEQYV.

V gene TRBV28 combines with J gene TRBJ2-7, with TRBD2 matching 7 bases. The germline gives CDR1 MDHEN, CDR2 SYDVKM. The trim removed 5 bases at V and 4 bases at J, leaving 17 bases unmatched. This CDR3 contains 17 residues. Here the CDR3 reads CASSPLPDGTNYYEQYV. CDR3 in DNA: TGTGCCAGCAGTCCCCTACCTGATGGGACTAACTATTACGAGCAGTACGTC.

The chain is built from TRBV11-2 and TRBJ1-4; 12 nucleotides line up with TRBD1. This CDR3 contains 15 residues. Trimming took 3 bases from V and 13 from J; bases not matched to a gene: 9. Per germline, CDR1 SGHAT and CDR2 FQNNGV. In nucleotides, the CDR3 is TGTGCCAGCAGCTTGGGACAGGGGGCCTCCATGGGACTGTTTTTT. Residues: CASSLGQGASMGLFF.

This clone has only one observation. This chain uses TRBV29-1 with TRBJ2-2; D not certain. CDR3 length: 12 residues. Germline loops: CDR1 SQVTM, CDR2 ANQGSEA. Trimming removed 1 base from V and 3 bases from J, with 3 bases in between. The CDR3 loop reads CSVEAYTGELFF. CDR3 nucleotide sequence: TGCAGCGTTGAAGCATACACCGGGGAGCTGTTTTTT.

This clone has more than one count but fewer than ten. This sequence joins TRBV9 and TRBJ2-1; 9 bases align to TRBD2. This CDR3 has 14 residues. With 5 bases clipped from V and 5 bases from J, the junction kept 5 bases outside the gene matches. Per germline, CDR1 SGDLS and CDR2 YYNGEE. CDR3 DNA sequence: TGTGCCAGCAGTCCGGGACTAGCCAACAATGAGCAGTTCTTC. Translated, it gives CASSPGLANNEQFF.

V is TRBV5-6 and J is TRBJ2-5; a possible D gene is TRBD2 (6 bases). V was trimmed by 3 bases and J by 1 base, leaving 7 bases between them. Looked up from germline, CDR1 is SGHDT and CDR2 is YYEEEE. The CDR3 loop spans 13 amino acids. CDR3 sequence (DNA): TGTGCCAGCAGCTCGGGACTCCAAGAGACCCAGTACTTC. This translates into CASSSGLQETQYF.

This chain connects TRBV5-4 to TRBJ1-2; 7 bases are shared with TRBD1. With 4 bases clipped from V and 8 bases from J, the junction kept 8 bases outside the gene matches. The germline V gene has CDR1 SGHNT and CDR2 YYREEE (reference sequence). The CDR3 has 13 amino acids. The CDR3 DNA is TGTGCCAGCAGCCCTCAAACGGACAGGGGCTACACCTTC. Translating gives CASSPQTDRGYTF.

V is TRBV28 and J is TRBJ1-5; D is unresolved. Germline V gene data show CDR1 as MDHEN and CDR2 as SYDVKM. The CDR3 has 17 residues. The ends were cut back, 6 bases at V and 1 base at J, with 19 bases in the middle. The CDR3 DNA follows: TGTGCCAGCAGGCACCAGTTAACGGGTGTAAGCAATCAGCCCCAGCATTTT. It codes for CASRHQLTGVSNQPQHF.

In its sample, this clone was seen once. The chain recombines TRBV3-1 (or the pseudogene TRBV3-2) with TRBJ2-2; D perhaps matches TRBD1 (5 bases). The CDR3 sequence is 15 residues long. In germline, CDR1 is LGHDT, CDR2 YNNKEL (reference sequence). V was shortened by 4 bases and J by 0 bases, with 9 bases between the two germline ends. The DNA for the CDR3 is TGTGCCAGCAGCCCAGGGAAGCCGAACACCGGGGAGCTGTTTTTT. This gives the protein CASSPGKPNTGELFF.

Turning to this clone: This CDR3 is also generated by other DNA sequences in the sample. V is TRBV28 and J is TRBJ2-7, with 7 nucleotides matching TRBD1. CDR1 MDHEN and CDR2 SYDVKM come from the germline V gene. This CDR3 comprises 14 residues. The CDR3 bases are TGTGCCAGCAGCCCCCGGGACAGAGCCTACGAGCAGTACGTT. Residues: CASSPRDRAYEQYV.

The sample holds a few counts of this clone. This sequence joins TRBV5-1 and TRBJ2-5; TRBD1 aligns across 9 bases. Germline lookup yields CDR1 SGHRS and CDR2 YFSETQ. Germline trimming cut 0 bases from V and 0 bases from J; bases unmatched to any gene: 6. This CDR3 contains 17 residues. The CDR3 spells CASSLVGQGIYQETQYF. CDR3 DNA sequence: TGCGCCAGCAGCTTGGTGGGACAGGGAATATACCAAGAGACCCAGTACTTC. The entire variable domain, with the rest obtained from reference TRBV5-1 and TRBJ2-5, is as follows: KAGVTQTPRYLIKTRGQQVTLSCSPISGHRSVSWYQQTPGQGLQFLFEYFSETQRNKGNFPGRFSGRQFSNSRSEMNVSTLELGDSALYLCASSLVGQGIYQETQYFGPGTRLLVL.

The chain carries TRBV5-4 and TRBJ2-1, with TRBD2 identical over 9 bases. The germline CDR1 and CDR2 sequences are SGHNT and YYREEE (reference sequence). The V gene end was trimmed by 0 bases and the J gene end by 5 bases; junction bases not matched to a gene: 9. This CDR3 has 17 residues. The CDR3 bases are TGTGCCAGCAGCTTGGTTGGAGGTAGCGGGGGCAACAATGAGCAGTTCTTC. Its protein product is CASSLVGGSGGNNEQFF.

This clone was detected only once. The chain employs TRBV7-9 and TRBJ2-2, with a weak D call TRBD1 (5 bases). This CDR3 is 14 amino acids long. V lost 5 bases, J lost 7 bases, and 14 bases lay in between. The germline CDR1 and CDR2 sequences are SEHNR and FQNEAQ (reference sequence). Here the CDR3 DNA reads TGTGCCAGCAGCCCCAGGGCTTGGGTCGGGGAGCTGTTTTTT. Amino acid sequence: CASSPRAWVGELFF.

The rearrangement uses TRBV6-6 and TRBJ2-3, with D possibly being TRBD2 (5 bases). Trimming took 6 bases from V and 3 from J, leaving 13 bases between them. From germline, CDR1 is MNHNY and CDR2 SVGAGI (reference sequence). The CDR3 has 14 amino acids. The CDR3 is CASSRGSGTDTQYF. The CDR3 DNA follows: TGTGCCAGCAGCCGGGGTAGTGGGACAGATACGCAGTATTTT.